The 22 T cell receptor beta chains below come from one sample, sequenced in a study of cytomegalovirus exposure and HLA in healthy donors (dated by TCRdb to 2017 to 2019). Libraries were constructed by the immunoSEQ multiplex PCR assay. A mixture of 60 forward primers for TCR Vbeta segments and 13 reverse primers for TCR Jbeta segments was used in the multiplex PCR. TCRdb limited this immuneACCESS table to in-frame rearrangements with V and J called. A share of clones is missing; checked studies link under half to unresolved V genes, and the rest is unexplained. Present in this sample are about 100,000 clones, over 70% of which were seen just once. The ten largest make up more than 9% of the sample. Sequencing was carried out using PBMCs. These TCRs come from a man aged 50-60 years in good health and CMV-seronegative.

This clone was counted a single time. The DNA for the CDR3 is TGTGCCTGGAGGTATACCGGGACAGGGAGGAACACCATATATTTT. Encoded protein: CAWRYTGTGRNTIYF. This rearrangement joins TRBV30 to TRBJ1-3; TRBD1 aligns across 9 bases. The CDR3 sequence is 15 residues long. The germline V gene encodes CDR1 GTSNPN and CDR2 SVGIG (reference sequence). V was clipped by 3 bases and J by 7 bases; unmatched bases: 10.

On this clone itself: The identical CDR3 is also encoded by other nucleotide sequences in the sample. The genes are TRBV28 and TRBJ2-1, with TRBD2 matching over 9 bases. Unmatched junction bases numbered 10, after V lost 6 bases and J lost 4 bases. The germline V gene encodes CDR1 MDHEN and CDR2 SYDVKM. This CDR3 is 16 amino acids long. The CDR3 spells CASSSRAGGLYNEQFF. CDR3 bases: TGTGCCAGCAGCTCTCGGGCGGGGGGGTTATACAATGAGCAGTTCTTC.

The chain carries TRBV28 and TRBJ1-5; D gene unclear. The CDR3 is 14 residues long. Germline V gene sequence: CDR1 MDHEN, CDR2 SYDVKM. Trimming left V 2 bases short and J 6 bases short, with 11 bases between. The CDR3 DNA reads TGTGCCAGCAGTTTACCACCTAGTGTTCAGCCCCAGCATTTT. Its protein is CASSLPPSVQPQHF. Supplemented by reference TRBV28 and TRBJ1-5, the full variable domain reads DVKVTQSSRYLVKRTGEKVFLECVQDMDHENMFWYRQDPGLGLRLIYFSYDVKMKEKGDIPEGYSVSREKKERFSLILESASTNQTSMYLCASSLPPSVQPQHFGDGTRLSIL.

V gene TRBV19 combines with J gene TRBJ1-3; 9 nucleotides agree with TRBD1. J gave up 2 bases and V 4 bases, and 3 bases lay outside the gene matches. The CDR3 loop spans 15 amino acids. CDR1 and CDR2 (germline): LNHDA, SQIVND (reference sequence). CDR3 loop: CASSRDREPGNTIYF. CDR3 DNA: TGTGCCAGTAGTAGGGACAGGGAGCCTGGAAACACCATATATTTT.

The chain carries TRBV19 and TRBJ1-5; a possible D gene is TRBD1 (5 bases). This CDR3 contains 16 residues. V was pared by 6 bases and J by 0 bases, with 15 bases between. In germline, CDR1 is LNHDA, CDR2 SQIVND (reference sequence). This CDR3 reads CASRRRGAASNQPQHF. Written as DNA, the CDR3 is TGTGCCAGTAGACGGAGGGGAGCGGCTAGCAATCAGCCCCAGCATTTT.

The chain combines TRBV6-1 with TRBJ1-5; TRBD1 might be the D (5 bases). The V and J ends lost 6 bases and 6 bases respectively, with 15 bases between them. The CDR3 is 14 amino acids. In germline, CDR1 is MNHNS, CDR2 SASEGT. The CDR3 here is CASSHGGESQPQHF. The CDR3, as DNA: TGTGCCAGCAGCCACGGGGGGGAGAGTCAGCCCCAGCATTTT.

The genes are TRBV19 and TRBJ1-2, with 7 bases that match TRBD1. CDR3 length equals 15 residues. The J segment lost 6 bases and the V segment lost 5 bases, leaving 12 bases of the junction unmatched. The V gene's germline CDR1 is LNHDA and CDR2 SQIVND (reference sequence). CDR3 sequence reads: CASSPGQIDSDGYTF. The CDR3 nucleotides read TGTGCCAGTAGTCCGGGACAGATTGACAGCGATGGCTACACCTTC.

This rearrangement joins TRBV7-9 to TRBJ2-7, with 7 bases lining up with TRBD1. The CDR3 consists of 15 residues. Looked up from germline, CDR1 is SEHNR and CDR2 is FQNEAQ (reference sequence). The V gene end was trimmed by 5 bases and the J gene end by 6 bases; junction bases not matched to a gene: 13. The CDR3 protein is CASSPLTGQVSEQYF. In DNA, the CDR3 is TGTGCCAGCAGCCCCCTTACCGGACAGGTGTCCGAGCAGTACTTC.

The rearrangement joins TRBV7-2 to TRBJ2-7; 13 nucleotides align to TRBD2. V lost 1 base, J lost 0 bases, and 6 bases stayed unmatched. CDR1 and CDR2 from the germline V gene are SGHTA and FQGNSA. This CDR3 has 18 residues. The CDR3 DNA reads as TGTGCCAGCAGCTTAGAAACTAGCGGGAGGGTAAGCTCCTACGAGCAGTACTTC. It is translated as CASSLETSGRVSSYEQYF.

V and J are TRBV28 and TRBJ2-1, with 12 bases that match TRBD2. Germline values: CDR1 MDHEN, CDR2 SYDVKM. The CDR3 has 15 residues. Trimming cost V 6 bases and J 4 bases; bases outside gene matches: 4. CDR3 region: CASSKLAGGYNEQFF. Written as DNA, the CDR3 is TGTGCCAGCAGCAAACTAGCGGGAGGATACAATGAGCAGTTCTTC.

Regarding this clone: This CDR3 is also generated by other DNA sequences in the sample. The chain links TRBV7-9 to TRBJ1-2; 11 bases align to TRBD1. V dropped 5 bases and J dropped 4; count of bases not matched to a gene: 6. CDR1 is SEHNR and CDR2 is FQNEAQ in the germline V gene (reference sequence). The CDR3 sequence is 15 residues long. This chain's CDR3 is CASSPGQGVFYGYTF. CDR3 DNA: TGTGCCAGCAGCCCGGGACAGGGGGTTTTCTATGGCTACACCTTC.

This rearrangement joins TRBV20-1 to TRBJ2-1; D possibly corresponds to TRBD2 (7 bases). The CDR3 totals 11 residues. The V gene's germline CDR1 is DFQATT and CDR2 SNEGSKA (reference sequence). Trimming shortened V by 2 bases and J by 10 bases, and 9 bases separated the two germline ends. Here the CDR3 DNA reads TGCAGTGCTAGAAGGGGGGGGGAGCAGTTCTTC. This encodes CSARRGGEQFF.

The CDR3 DNA reads TGTGCCAGCAGCTTATCCAGGGTGGAGACCCAGTACTTC. Translating gives CASSLSRVETQYF. The chain has TRBV7-2 and TRBJ2-5; D perhaps matches TRBD1 (5 bases). V dropped 2 bases and J dropped 5 bases, with 9 bases sitting between them. The CDR3 covers 13 residues. Germline V gives CDR1 SGHTA, CDR2 FQGNSA.

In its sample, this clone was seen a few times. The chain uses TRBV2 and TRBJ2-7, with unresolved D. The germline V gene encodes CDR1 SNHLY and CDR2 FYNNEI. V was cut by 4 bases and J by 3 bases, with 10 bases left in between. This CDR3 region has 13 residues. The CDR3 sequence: CASSGTIIYEQYF. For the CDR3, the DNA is TGTGCCAGCAGTGGTACTATTATCTACGAGCAGTACTTC.

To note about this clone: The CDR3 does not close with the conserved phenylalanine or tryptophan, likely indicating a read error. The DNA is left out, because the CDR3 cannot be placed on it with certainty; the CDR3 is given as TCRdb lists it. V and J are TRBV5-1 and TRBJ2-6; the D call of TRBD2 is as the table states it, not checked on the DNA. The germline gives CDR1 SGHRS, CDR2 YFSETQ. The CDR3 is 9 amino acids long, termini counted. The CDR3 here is CASSGGPFK.

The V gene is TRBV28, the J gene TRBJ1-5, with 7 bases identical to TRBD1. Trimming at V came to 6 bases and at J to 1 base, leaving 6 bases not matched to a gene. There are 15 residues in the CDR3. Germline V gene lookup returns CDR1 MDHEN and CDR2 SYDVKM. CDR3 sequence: CASRTDRASNQPQHF. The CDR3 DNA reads TGTGCCAGCAGAACCGACAGGGCCAGCAATCAGCCCCAGCATTTT. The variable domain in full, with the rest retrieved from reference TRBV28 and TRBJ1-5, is DVKVTQSSRYLVKRTGEKVFLECVQDMDHENMFWYRQDPGLGLRLIYFSYDVKMKEKGDIPEGYSVSREKKERFSLILESASTNQTSMYLCASRTDRASNQPQHFGDGTRLSIL.

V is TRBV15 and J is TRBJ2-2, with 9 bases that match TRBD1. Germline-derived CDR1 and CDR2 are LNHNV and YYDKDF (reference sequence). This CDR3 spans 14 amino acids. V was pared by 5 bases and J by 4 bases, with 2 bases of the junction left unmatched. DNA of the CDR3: TGTGCCACCAGCGACAGGGGGATCACCGGGGAGCTGTTTTTT. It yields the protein CATSDRGITGELFF.

The CDR3 DNA sequence: TGTGCCAGCAGCTTAAGGACATCGATCGAGACCCAGTACTTC. Its protein product is CASSLRTSIETQYF. The chain joins TRBV7-8 to TRBJ2-5; TRBD1 might be the D (5 bases). Germline CDR1 and CDR2: SGHVS and FQNEAQ. This CDR3 region has 14 residues. Trimming left V 2 bases short and J 5 bases short, with 12 bases between. The whole variable domain, filled in from reference TRBV7-8 and TRBJ2-5, reads GAGVSQSPRYKVAKRGQDVALRCDPISGHVSLFWYQQALGQGPEFLTYFQNEAQLDKSGLPSDRFFAERPEGSVSTLKIQRTQQEDSAVYLCASSLRTSIETQYFGPGTRLLVL.

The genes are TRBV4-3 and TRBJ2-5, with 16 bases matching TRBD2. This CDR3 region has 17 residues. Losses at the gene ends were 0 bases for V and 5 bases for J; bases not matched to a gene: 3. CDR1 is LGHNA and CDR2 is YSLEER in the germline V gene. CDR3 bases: TGCGCCAGCAGCCAAGAGGGACTAGCGGGAGGGAGGGAGACCCAGTACTTC. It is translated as CASSQEGLAGGRETQYF.

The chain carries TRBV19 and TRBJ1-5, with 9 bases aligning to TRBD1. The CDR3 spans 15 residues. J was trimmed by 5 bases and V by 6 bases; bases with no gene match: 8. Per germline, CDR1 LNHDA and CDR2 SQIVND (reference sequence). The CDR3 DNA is TGTGCCAGTAGAACCGGACAGGGGAGGTATCAGCCCCAGCATTTT. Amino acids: CASRTGQGRYQPQHF.

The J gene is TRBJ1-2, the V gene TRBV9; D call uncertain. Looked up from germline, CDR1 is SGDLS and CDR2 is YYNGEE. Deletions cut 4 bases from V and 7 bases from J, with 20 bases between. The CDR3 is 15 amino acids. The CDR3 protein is CASSPGGLGGSGYTF. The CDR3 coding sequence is TGTGCCAGCAGCCCAGGCGGATTGGGAGGGTCTGGCTACACCTTC.

The CDR3 reads CASSYSSGLGNTIYF. In DNA form, the CDR3 reads TGTGCCAGCAGTTACAGCTCAGGTCTTGGAAACACCATATATTTT. This chain uses TRBV6-5 with TRBJ1-3, with D unresolved. The germline V gene has CDR1 MNHEY and CDR2 SVGAGI. Trimming removed 2 bases from V and 3 bases from J, with 11 bases in between. There are 15 residues in the CDR3.